This TCR beta chain stems from a study of PD-1 blockade in classical Hodgkin lymphoma. About the research overall: Treatment was intravenous nivolumab, 3 mg/kg every 2 weeks, until progression. Findings and limits, study-wide: Newly diagnosed patients reportedly had lower baseline TCR diversity than healthy donors. Whereas CD4+ TCR diversity had risen significantly by C4D1, CD8+ TCR diversity had not.

Note on this clone: The antigen is undetermined.

Data came from immunoSEQ multiplex PCR; TCRdb stores just in-frame clones and leaves some out. The table records more than 140,000 clones, approximately 81% of them present only once. The CDR3 is made up of 15 amino acids. Germline V gene lookup returns CDR1 SGHRS and CDR2 YFSETQ. V was clipped by 0 bases and J by 9 bases, with 16 bases between them. All the patients suffered relapse after autologous stem cell transplantation, and brentuximab vedotin exposure differed. The sample consisted of peripheral blood mononuclear cells (PBMCs), taken before the second cycle of nivolumab. The rearrangement joins TRBV5-1 to TRBJ2-1; D gene uncertain. This TCR was recovered from a human donor with classical Hodgkin lymphoma. In nucleotides, the CDR3 is TGCGCCAGCAGCTTGGACGGCGTTTCCACGGCTGAGCAGTTCTTC. Its translation is CASSLDGVSTAEQFF.